Ten or more counts support the clone carrying this T cell receptor (beta chain). The antigen remains unidentified. Ophthalmopathy cases scored 3 or more on the Clinical Activity Score and 4 or more on NOSPECS grade, with duration below 3 months. This record belongs to a study of T cells in Graves' hyperthyroidism and ophthalmopathy. RNA transcripts were the template for amplifying TCR beta CDR3 regions. TCR CDR3 regions were first amplified by RT-PCR with HTBI primers. TCRdb fed the multiplex PCR reads into MiXCR, producing one record per CDR3 protein. The table lists 490,000 or so distinct CDR3 sequences, 15% to 20% of them singletons. Regarding the study as a whole: In blood, most of the thyroid clonotypes expanded above 0.001 were also present.

The CDR3 covers 12 residues. V shed 0 bases and J shed 4 bases, with 3 bases lying between them. Germline V CDR1 and CDR2: SEHNR, FQNEAQ (reference sequence). The sample was blood. The chain recombines TRBV7-9 with TRBJ1-1; D unclear. This sequence originates from a woman between 25 and 40 years old with Graves' ophthalmopathy. The CDR3 DNA reads as TGTGCCAGCAGCTTAGCCCCCACTGAAGCTTTCTTT. Its translation is CASSLAPTEAFF.